Listed below are T cell receptor beta chains from one sample, sequenced in a study of cytomegalovirus exposure and HLA in healthy donors. The table came from immunoSEQ multiplex PCR; TCRdb's copy has only in-frame clones and leaves some out. The repertoire holds some 71,000 clones, with roughly 67% as singletons. Sequencing was done on a sample of PBMCs. These receptors were taken from a middle-aged man in good health and CMV-seropositive. Each CDR3 is given with its conserved first and last residue. The D gene is left open where the match is weak. Where a row states a size, it is once, few, many or the class of an expanded clone; other rows omit it.

size: once
D: -
J: TRBJ2-7
V: TRBV6-6
DNA: TGTGCCAGCAGCCCATCATACGAGCAGTACTTC
CDR3: CASSPSYEQYF

size: -
D: -
J: TRBJ1-2
V: TRBV5-1
DNA: TGCGCCAGCAGGGAAACGAACAGGGCGTCGCAGGGCTACACCTTC
CDR3: CASRETNRASQGYTF

size: few
D: -
J: TRBJ1-5
V: TRBV15
DNA: TGTGCCACCAGCAGAGACGGACAGCACAATCAGCCCCAGCATTTT
CDR3: CATSRDGQHNQPQHF

size: -
D: -
J: TRBJ1-4
V: TRBV5-5
DNA: TGTGCCAGCAGCTTGCCTGCGACTAATGAAAAACTGTTTTTT
CDR3: CASSLPATNEKLFF

size: -
D: -
J: TRBJ2-1
V: TRBV6-6
DNA: TGTGCCAGCAGTTTTGGCAGAGGGAATGAGCAGTTCTTC
CDR3: CASSFGRGNEQFF

size: -
D: -
J: TRBJ2-1
V: TRBV29-1
DNA: TGCAGCGTCTACACTAGGTTAAGGAAGGACAATGAGCAGTTCTTC
CDR3: CSVYTRLRKDNEQFF

size: -
D: TRBD1
J: TRBJ2-2
V: TRBV2
DNA: TGTGCCAGCAGAACTGGGGTTGACAGGGGGTCCGGGGAGCTGTTTTTT
CDR3: CASRTGVDRGSGELFF

size: few
D: TRBD1
J: TRBJ1-6
V: TRBV30
DNA: TGTGCCTGGAGTGTACTCAGGGGGAATTCACCCCTCCACTTT
CDR3: CAWSVLRGNSPLHF

size: -
D: TRBD1
J: TRBJ1-1
V: TRBV7-9
DNA: TGTGCCAGCAGCCCCGGGACAGTGAACACTGAAGCTTTCTTT
CDR3: CASSPGTVNTEAFF

size: -
D: -
J: TRBJ1-5
V: TRBV6-1
DNA: TGTGCCAGCAGTGAAGGGGGCGGAAACAATCAGCCCCAGCATTTT
CDR3: CASSEGGGNNQPQHF

size: -
D: -
J: TRBJ2-1
V: TRBV9
DNA: TGTGCCAGCCAGAGGGTAGGTAACAATGAGCAGTTCTTC
CDR3: CASQRVGNNEQFF

size: once
D: -
J: TRBJ1-1
V: TRBV28
DNA: TGTGCCAGCAGTTCCCAAGGGGGTTTAACTGAAGCTTTCTTT
CDR3: CASSSQGGLTEAFF

size: -
D: -
J: TRBJ2-5
V: TRBV9
DNA: TGTGCCAGCAGCGTACAGAGTTCTAGGGAGACCCAGTACTTC
CDR3: CASSVQSSRETQYF

size: few
D: TRBD1
J: TRBJ1-3
V: TRBV11-3
DNA: TGTGCCAGCAGCGACGGGACAGCGAGCTCTGGAAACACCATATATTTT
CDR3: CASSDGTASSGNTIYF

size: once
D: -
J: TRBJ1-2
V: TRBV19
DNA: TGTGCCTTACACGATACTAACTATGGCTACACCTTC
CDR3: CALHDTNYGYTF

size: -
D: TRBD1
J: TRBJ2-1
V: TRBV11-3
DNA: TGTGCCAGCAGCCCTGGGACAGGAGGGTACAATGAGCAGTTCTTC
CDR3: CASSPGTGGYNEQFF

size: -
D: -
J: TRBJ1-1
V: TRBV6-5
DNA: TGTGCCACCAGGGGTTGGAGCACTGAAGCTTTCTTT
CDR3: CATRGWSTEAFF

size: -
D: -
J: TRBJ2-3
V: TRBV4-3
DNA: TGCGCCAGCAGCCAAGACACTAACACAGATACGCAGTATTTT
CDR3: CASSQDTNTDTQYF

size: -
D: -
J: TRBJ2-1
V: TRBV6-5
DNA: TGTGCCAGCAGTTACTCGGGCGGGACCTACAATGAGCAGTTCTTC
CDR3: CASSYSGGTYNEQFF

size: -
D: -
J: TRBJ1-1
V: TRBV5-1
DNA: TGCGCCAGCAGCTTGGCCTTGAACACTGAAGCTTTCTTT
CDR3: CASSLALNTEAFF

size: -
D: -
J: TRBJ2-3
V: TRBV4-1
DNA: TGCGCCAGCAGCCCTGGGGGCGGGGGTACAGATACGCAGTATTTT
CDR3: CASSPGGGGTDTQYF

size: -
D: -
J: TRBJ1-2
V: TRBV29-1
DNA: TGCAGCGTTGAGGGGTCTGAGGGCTTGTGGGGCTACACCTTC
CDR3: CSVEGSEGLWGYTF

size: -
D: TRBD1
J: TRBJ1-5
V: TRBV6-6
DNA: TGTGCCAGCAAGACCACGGACAGGGGAAATCAGCCCCAGCATTTT
CDR3: CASKTTDRGNQPQHF

size: many
D: -
J: TRBJ2-6
V: TRBV4-2
DNA: TGTGCCAGCAGCCAAGAAGGGACACAAAACTCTGGGGCCAACGTCCTGACTTTC
CDR3: CASSQEGTQNSGANVLTF

size: few
D: TRBD1
J: TRBJ2-1
V: TRBV18
DNA: TGTGCCAGCTCACCCTCGACAGGGGGCGGCCTCAATGAGCAGTTCTTC
CDR3: CASSPSTGGGLNEQFF

size: -
D: TRBD1
J: TRBJ1-4
V: TRBV7-9
DNA: TGTGCCAGCAGTTCGGACAGGGGCCTGTCCTCTTATGAAAAACTGTTTTTT
CDR3: CASSSDRGLSSYEKLFF

size: -
D: -
J: TRBJ1-1
V: TRBV30
DNA: TGTGCCTGGAGTGTACCAGGGGCAGGGACTGAAGCTTTCTTT
CDR3: CAWSVPGAGTEAFF

size: -
D: -
J: TRBJ1-5
V: TRBV6-1
DNA: TGTGCCAGCAGTGAAGAGGGGTCAGGCAATCAGCCCCAGCATTTT
CDR3: CASSEEGSGNQPQHF

size: once
D: -
J: TRBJ2-7
V: TRBV13
DNA: TGTGCCAGCAGCTCAGACCTCAGGGCTACTACGGGGCAGTACTTC
CDR3: CASSSDLRATTGQYF

size: few
D: TRBD1
J: TRBJ1-1
V: TRBV5-1
DNA: TGCGCCAGCAGCTGGGGGACAGGGAACACTGAAGCTTTCTTT
CDR3: CASSWGTGNTEAFF

size: few
D: TRBD2
J: TRBJ2-1
V: TRBV5-8
DNA: TGTGCCAGCAGCCTGTCTAAGCGGGAGAGGGACAATGAGCAGTTCTTC
CDR3: CASSLSKRERDNEQFF

size: -
D: -
J: TRBJ2-7
V: TRBV5-1
DNA: TGCGCCAGCAGCTTGGACCGTGGCCGCTCCTACGAGCAGTACTTC
CDR3: CASSLDRGRSYEQYF

size: few
D: -
J: TRBJ1-2
V: TRBV7-2
DNA: TGTGCCAGCAGCCAACCGGACAGCCTGGGTGGCTACACCTTC
CDR3: CASSQPDSLGGYTF

size: -
D: TRBD1
J: TRBJ2-5
V: TRBV5-4
DNA: TGTGCCAGCAGCCGACAGGGGGCGGCGGAGACCCAGTACTTC
CDR3: CASSRQGAAETQYF

size: -
D: -
J: TRBJ2-1
V: TRBV7-2
DNA: TGTGCCAGCAGCTTTACAAATGAGCAGTTCTTC
CDR3: CASSFTNEQFF

size: -
D: -
J: TRBJ2-1
V: TRBV7-6
DNA: TGTGCCAGCAGCTATCGAAGGGGTGGTGAGCAGTTCTTC
CDR3: CASSYRRGGEQFF

size: few
D: -
J: TRBJ1-1
V: TRBV29-1
DNA: TGCAGCGTTGACTCCGGGAGAGGAAACACTGAAGCTTTCTTT
CDR3: CSVDSGRGNTEAFF

size: -
D: TRBD2
J: TRBJ2-3
V: TRBV11-2
DNA: TGTGCCAGCAGCTTAGATAATCTGGCCGGGACTAGCGGGAGCACAGATACGCAGTATTTT
CDR3: CASSLDNLAGTSGSTDTQYF

size: -
D: -
J: TRBJ1-2
V: TRBV5-1
DNA: TGCGCCAGCAGCACCCCGGGACAAAGCTATGGCTACACCTTC
CDR3: CASSTPGQSYGYTF

size: once
D: TRBD1
J: TRBJ2-7
V: TRBV19
DNA: TGTGCCAGTAGCAGGACAGGGGGATCCTACGAGCAGTACTTC
CDR3: CASSRTGGSYEQYF

size: -
D: TRBD1
J: TRBJ2-7
V: TRBV28
DNA: TGTGCCAGCAGGGACAGGCTTGAAGAGCAGTACTTC
CDR3: CASRDRLEEQYF

size: -
D: TRBD1
J: TRBJ1-5
V: TRBV30
DNA: TGTGCCTGGGGACAGGGTCTCCAGCCCCAGCATTTT
CDR3: CAWGQGLQPQHF

size: -
D: -
J: TRBJ1-4
V: TRBV28
DNA: TGTGCCAGCAGTTCTACAGGGCCAACTAATGAAAAACTGTTTTTT
CDR3: CASSSTGPTNEKLFF

size: -
D: -
J: TRBJ2-5
V: TRBV30
DNA: TGTGCCTGGACCGATTTCCCAGGGTCAGAGACCCAGTACTTC
CDR3: CAWTDFPGSETQYF

size: -
D: -
J: TRBJ1-2
V: TRBV5-1
DNA: TGCGCCAGCAGCTTGAGCCCTCAGTCCGGGGGGCGACGGGGCTACACCTTC
CDR3: CASSLSPQSGGRRGYTF

size: -
D: TRBD2
J: TRBJ2-1
V: TRBV27
DNA: TGTGCCAGCACCGAGACTAGCGGGAGGTTTGCGTTCTTC
CDR3: CASTETSGRFAFF

size: -
D: -
J: TRBJ1-1
V: TRBV30
DNA: TGTGCCTGGTGCGGGGGGCTTAACACTGAAGCTTTCTTT
CDR3: CAWCGGLNTEAFF

size: -
D: TRBD2
J: TRBJ2-1
V: TRBV6-6
DNA: TGTGCCAGCACCGCGACTAGCGGGGTTTACAATGAGCAGTTCTTC
CDR3: CASTATSGVYNEQFF

size: -
D: -
J: TRBJ2-2
V: TRBV5-1
DNA: TGCGCCAGCAGCTTGGGAACGGCGCAGGGTACCGGGGAGCTGTTTTTT
CDR3: CASSLGTAQGTGELFF

size: -
D: TRBD1
J: TRBJ2-2
V: TRBV5-6
DNA: TGTGCCAGCAGCTTGGCTATACAGGGGTCCGGCGGGGAGCTGTTTTTT
CDR3: CASSLAIQGSGGELFF

size: -
D: TRBD1
J: TRBJ1-1
V: TRBV29-1
DNA: TGCAGCGCCCATTCTACGGGACAGGGAAGTGGAGAAGCTTTCTTT
CDR3: CSAHSTGQGSGEAFF

size: -
D: -
J: TRBJ1-3
V: TRBV30
DNA: TGTGCCTGGAGTGTATCGACAGCCAGCTCTGGAAACACCATATATTTT
CDR3: CAWSVSTASSGNTIYF

size: -
D: -
J: TRBJ1-5
V: TRBV19
DNA: TGTGCCAGTCGGAGGGAGAGTAGCAATCAGCCCCAGCATTTT
CDR3: CASRRESSNQPQHF